This T cell receptor (beta chain) was identified in a study of blood T cell repertoires in COVID-19. Across the whole study: Whether acute or convalescent, the COVID-19 samples came from the United States, Italy and Spain. Sources were T cells, B-cell-depleted T cells, or PBMCs; the material itself was cDNA or gDNA.

Germline V gene lookup returns CDR1 MNHEY and CDR2 SMNVEV (reference sequence). The CDR3 totals 16 residues. Germline trimming cut 8 bases from V and 5 bases from J; bases unmatched to any gene: 14. Authors' processing steps: Estimation of nucleated cell counts relied on the amplification of reference gene primers. Assay: immunoSEQ multiplex PCR; the TCRdb copy retains only in-frame clones and omits some. The V and J calls and clone size were taken over from that table, and D and trimming were inferred from the DNA. The table records some 450,000 clones, 70% to 90% of them present only once. The Seattle patients, enrolled during active infection, were followed longitudinally.

The sequence came from a man between 18 and 29 years old with COVID-19, enrolled during active disease. Specimen: peripheral blood. The genes are TRBV27 and TRBJ2-3; the match to TRBD2 covers 9 bases. CDR3 DNA: TGTGCCAGCGCAGGTTTAGGGCGGGAGGGCCTAGATACGCAGTATTTT. Its protein product is CASAGLGREGLDTQYF.